The 18 T cell receptor beta chains in this list originate from one sample, sequenced in a study of T cell changes during pregnancy in multiple sclerosis. The protocol was immunoSEQ multiplex PCR, while the TCRdb copy is restricted to in-frame clones and leaves out a portion. The sample holds about 17,000 clones, around 87% seen once. Sample: CD8+ T cells from peripheral blood mononuclear cells, taken in the third trimester of pregnancy. These receptor sequences come from a female donor in good health, enrolled as a control in a pregnancy study.

The chain carries TRBV27 and TRBJ2-5, with TRBD2 matching over 7 bases. V shed 5 bases, J shed 0 bases, and the junction held 12 bases outside the gene matches. CDR3 length: 17 residues. From germline, CDR1 is MNHEY and CDR2 SMNVEV (reference sequence). CDR3 protein: CASSLPPGAGDQETQYF. CDR3 nucleotide sequence: TGTGCCAGCAGTCTACCTCCTGGGGCGGGGGACCAAGAGACCCAGTACTTC.

Comment on this clone: Different DNA sequences within this sample yield the same CDR3. The CDR3 region has the DNA TGTGCCAGCAGTTCCCGGGACAGGGGTTATGAAAAACTGTTTTTT. It translates to CASSSRDRGYEKLFF. The chain carries TRBV27 and TRBJ1-4; 10 nucleotides agree with TRBD1. From germline, CDR1 is MNHEY and CDR2 SMNVEV (reference sequence). This CDR3 is built from 15 residues. Trimming removed 4 bases from V and 6 bases from J; junction bases left unmatched: 5.

DNA of the CDR3: TGTGCCAGTGATGACAGGGCGACTAGCGGGAATCAGCCCCAGCATTTT. It translates to CASDDRATSGNQPQHF. The rearrangement links TRBV19 to TRBJ1-5, with 7 nucleotides matching TRBD1. V lost 8 bases to trimming and J lost 4 bases; unmatched junction nucleotides: 14. Germline values: CDR1 LNHDA, CDR2 SQIVND (reference sequence). The CDR3 length is 16 residues.

The rearrangement uses TRBV5-1 and TRBJ2-1; 10 bases align to TRBD2. This CDR3 contains 16 residues. CDR1 SGHRS and CDR2 YFSETQ come from the germline V gene. The ends lost 2 bases at V and 5 bases at J; junction bases unmatched: 7. CDR3 protein: CASSFSASGRDNEQFF. In DNA form, the CDR3 reads TGCGCCAGCAGCTTCTCCGCCAGCGGGAGGGACAATGAGCAGTTCTTC.

V gene TRBV25-1 combines with J gene TRBJ2-1; tentatively, D is TRBD1 (5 bases). The V and J ends lost 0 bases and 3 bases respectively, with 9 bases between them. The germline gives CDR1 MGHDK, CDR2 SYGVNS. This CDR3 comprises 15 residues. CDR3 sequence reads: CASSEYTGNYNEQFF. The CDR3 DNA is TGTGCCAGCAGTGAATACACAGGAAACTACAATGAGCAGTTCTTC.

V usage is TRBV28 and J usage is TRBJ1-6; 9 bases match TRBD1. The V gene end was trimmed by 2 bases and the J gene end by 9 bases; junction bases not matched to a gene: 2. This CDR3 contains 14 residues. Germline V CDR1 and CDR2: MDHEN, SYDVKM. DNA for the CDR3: TGTGCCAGCAGTTTAGGACAGGGGACTTCACCCCTCCACTTT. It specifies CASSLGQGTSPLHF.

The chain employs TRBV6-5 and TRBJ2-5; 10 nucleotides match TRBD2. The CDR3 is 15 residues long. Germline CDR1 reads MNHEY; CDR2 reads SVGAGI. V gave up 2 bases and J gave up 4 bases; unmatched junction bases: 4. This chain's CDR3 is CASSYASGRGETQYF. The CDR3 region has the DNA TGTGCCAGCAGTTACGCGAGCGGGAGGGGAGAGACCCAGTACTTC.

The CDR3 region has the DNA TGTGCCAGCAGCCGCATGCAAGGAGCGAACACTGAAGCTTTCTTT. This encodes CASSRMQGANTEAFF. V gene TRBV7-9 combines with J gene TRBJ1-1; no firm D call. Germline V gene lookup returns CDR1 SEHNR and CDR2 FQNEAQ (reference sequence). CDR3 length equals 15 residues. V was trimmed by 5 bases and J by 1 base, leaving 14 bases between them.

The rearrangement joins TRBV29-1 to TRBJ2-7, with 7 bases identical to TRBD2. Germline V gene data show CDR1 as SQVTM and CDR2 as ANQGSEA. CDR3 length: 14 residues. V was pared by 6 bases and J by 0 bases, with 8 bases of the junction left unmatched. CDR3 residues: CSVKSSGGSYEQYF. The CDR3 coding sequence is TGCAGCGTCAAAAGCTCGGGAGGCTCCTACGAGCAGTACTTC.

The V gene is TRBV5-6, the J gene TRBJ2-2; 10 nucleotides line up with TRBD2. The CDR3 loop spans 16 amino acids. CDR1 and CDR2 (germline): SGHDT, YYEEEE. V lost 0 bases, J lost 6 bases, and 5 bases stayed unmatched. This chain's CDR3 is CASSLELAGRAGELFF. Here the CDR3 DNA reads TGTGCCAGCAGCTTGGAACTAGCGGGGCGGGCCGGGGAGCTGTTTTTT. The variable domain in full, completed from reference TRBV5-6 and TRBJ2-2, reads DAGVTQSPTHLIKTRGQQVTLRCSPKSGHDTVSWYQQALGQGPQFIFQYYEEEERQRGNFPDRFSGHQFPNYSSELNVNALLLGDSALYLCASSLELAGRAGELFFGEGSRLTVL.

The chain recombines TRBV5-4 with TRBJ2-1; D gene unclear. V was trimmed by 2 bases and J by 0 bases, leaving 15 bases between them. The germline CDR1 and CDR2 sequences are SGHNT and YYREEE (reference sequence). The CDR3 loop spans 17 amino acids. CDR3 coding DNA: TGTGCCAGCAGCTTTAAGACTGCAAGGAGCTCCTACAATGAGCAGTTCTTC. Protein: CASSFKTARSSYNEQFF.

This sequence joins TRBV13 and TRBJ1-1, with a weak D call TRBD1 (5 bases). CDR1 is PRHDT and CDR2 is FYEKMQ in the germline V gene (reference sequence). The V end lost 0 bases, the J end lost 1 base, and 12 bases lay between the germline ends. The CDR3 is 16 amino acids. This CDR3 is CASSLGVGGWNTEAFF. CDR3 bases: TGTGCCAGCAGCTTAGGCGTGGGGGGTTGGAACACTGAAGCTTTCTTT.

The V and J genes are TRBV4-1 and TRBJ2-1; unclear D gene. CDR1 and CDR2 from the germline V gene are MGHRA and YSYEKL. The germline V and J ends were trimmed by 1 base and 5 bases, with 6 bases remaining between them. The CDR3 spans 13 residues. The CDR3 DNA reads as TGCGCCAGCAGCCAAGTAGAACACAATGAGCAGTTCTTC. Its protein product is CASSQVEHNEQFF.

The gene calls are TRBV13 and TRBJ2-6, with 10 bases that match TRBD2. Germline lookup yields CDR1 PRHDT and CDR2 FYEKMQ (reference sequence). CDR3 size: 18 residues. The ends lost 1 base at V and 0 bases at J; junction bases unmatched: 3. Here the CDR3 reads CASSLAASGSSGANVLTF. In DNA form, the CDR3 reads TGTGCCAGCAGCTTAGCGGCTAGCGGGAGCTCTGGGGCCAACGTCCTGACTTTC.

The chain is built from TRBV10-3 and TRBJ2-1; D is perhaps TRBD2 (7 bases). Germline V CDR1 and CDR2: ENHRY, SYGVKD. The CDR3 consists of 16 residues. Trimming stripped 2 bases from V and 5 bases from J, with 16 bases between. CDR3 protein: CAISENWGGRNNEQFF. CDR3 nucleotides: TGTGCCATCAGTGAGAATTGGGGGGGCCGTAACAATGAGCAGTTCTTC.

This clone occurred once. The genes are TRBV6-5 and TRBJ2-7; tentatively, D is TRBD2 (5 bases). Germline V lookup: CDR1 MNHEY, CDR2 SVGAGI. V was pared by 2 bases and J by 1 base, with 6 bases between. The CDR3 loop spans 13 amino acids. The DNA of the CDR3 is TGTGCCAGCAGTTACCGAGGGTCCTACGAGCAGTACTTC. Translating gives CASSYRGSYEQYF.

The chain carries TRBV6-4 and TRBJ1-3; 8 bases map to TRBD1. V shed 7 bases, J shed 3 bases, and the junction held 23 bases outside the gene matches. The CDR3 is 20 amino acids. The germline CDR1 and CDR2 sequences are MRHNA and SNTAGT. CDR3 amino acids: CASKIHGAELGQGGGNTIYF. The DNA of the CDR3 is TGTGCCAGCAAAATTCATGGGGCAGAACTCGGACAGGGAGGTGGAAACACCATATATTTT.

V gene TRBV19 combines with J gene TRBJ2-7; 7 bases are a match to TRBD1. Germline V gene lookup returns CDR1 LNHDA and CDR2 SQIVND (reference sequence). J lost 6 bases, V lost 3 bases, and 5 bases had no gene match. The CDR3 loop spans 13 amino acids. The CDR3 spells CASSMRGTAEQYF. The CDR3 region has the DNA TGTGCCAGTAGTATGAGGGGGACAGCCGAGCAGTACTTC.